Each of the 9 T cell receptor beta chains below was sequenced from the same sample in a study of T cell responses to AZD1222 COVID-19 vaccine. Some clones are missing from TCRdb's copy, which holds only in-frame ones; the method was immunoSEQ multiplex PCR. Among about 73,000 clones listed, approximately 89% were seen once. Sequenced here: peripheral blood, sampled 28 days after the second AZD1222 dose. These receptors were collected from an adult who received the AZD1222 COVID-19 vaccine.

The genes are TRBV7-2 and TRBJ2-5; D unclear. The CDR3 is 13 residues long. Germline V lookup: CDR1 SGHTA, CDR2 FQGNSA. Trimming took 0 bases from V and 2 from J, leaving 4 bases between them. This CDR3 reads CASSLAPQETQYF. Written as DNA, the CDR3 is TGTGCCAGCAGCTTAGCTCCGCAAGAGACCCAGTACTTC.

The chain couples TRBV5-1 to TRBJ1-6; 9 positions agree with TRBD1. This CDR3 spans 15 amino acids. Germline CDR1 and CDR2: SGHRS and YFSETQ. J gave up 6 bases and V 4 bases, and 5 bases lay outside the gene matches. CDR3 residues: CASSPEDRGNSPLHF. DNA for the CDR3: TGCGCCAGCAGCCCCGAGGACAGGGGTAATTCACCCCTCCACTTT.

The DNA for the CDR3 is TGTGCCAGCAGCGCAGCCGGGACAGGGAGGTCCGAGCAGTACTTC. Translated: CASSAAGTGRSEQYF. The chain links TRBV9 to TRBJ2-7; 9 bases align to TRBD1. From germline, CDR1 is SGDLS and CDR2 YYNGEE. The CDR3 covers 15 residues. V dropped 3 bases and J dropped 6; count of bases not matched to a gene: 10.

The V call is TRBV3-1 (or the pseudogene TRBV3-2), the J call TRBJ2-5; 9 bases are a match to TRBD2. In germline, CDR1 is LGHDT, CDR2 YNNKEL (reference sequence). V gave up 1 base and J gave up 3 bases; unmatched junction bases: 6. The CDR3 length is 16 residues. CDR3 DNA sequence: TGTGCCAGCAGCCAAGTCCCGCTAGCGGGGAAAGAGACCCAGTACTTC. Translating gives CASSQVPLAGKETQYF.

The genes are TRBV2 and TRBJ1-2; D uncertain. Germline values: CDR1 SNHLY, CDR2 FYNNEI. There are 14 residues in the CDR3. The germline V and J ends were trimmed by 5 bases and 3 bases, with 13 bases remaining between them. The CDR3 is CASSPPYADYGYTF. In DNA form, the CDR3 reads TGTGCCAGCAGTCCCCCCTACGCAGACTATGGCTACACCTTC.

This chain connects TRBV6-6 to TRBJ1-1, with TRBD1 as a possible D gene (5 bases). The CDR3 totals 15 residues. Germline CDR1 MNHNY, CDR2 SVGAGI (reference sequence). V was clipped by 0 bases and J by 5 bases, with 13 bases between them. CDR3 protein: CASSYSMGGGTEAFF. CDR3 nucleotides: TGTGCCAGCAGTTACTCGATGGGCGGGGGGACTGAAGCTTTCTTT.

This clone was seen more than once but under ten times. This rearrangement joins TRBV25-1 to TRBJ1-2; TRBD1 agrees at 9 bases. The V gene's germline CDR1 is MGHDK and CDR2 SYGVNS. The CDR3 spans 15 residues. V lost 3 bases and J lost 7; bases outside the gene matches: 9. The CDR3 reads CASSDVTGQGSGYTF. The CDR3 DNA reads TGTGCCAGCAGTGACGTTACGGGACAGGGTTCTGGCTACACCTTC.

This chain links TRBV5-1 with TRBJ2-2; 8 bases are a match to TRBD1. Germline CDR1 reads SGHRS; CDR2 reads YFSETQ. With 3 bases clipped from V and 4 bases from J, the junction kept 8 bases outside the gene matches. CDR3 length: 16 residues. The DNA for the CDR3 is TGCGCCAGCAGCTCGAAAGGACAGGGTGCCACCGGGGAGCTGTTTTTT. Translating gives CASSSKGQGATGELFF.

V usage is TRBV14 and J usage is TRBJ1-1; 10 nucleotides align to TRBD1. The CDR3 has 15 amino acids. The germline gives CDR1 SGHDN, CDR2 FVKESK. The V and J ends lost 4 bases and 5 bases, in that order; junction bases with no gene match: 7. CDR3 in amino acids: CASSPDRGIFTEAFF. The CDR3 DNA is TGTGCCAGCAGCCCGGACAGGGGGATTTTTACTGAAGCTTTCTTT.